This is a list of T cell receptor beta chains from one sample in a study of cytomegalovirus exposure and HLA in healthy donors. Here immunoSEQ multiplex PCR was the method, and the copy in TCRdb shows in-frame clones only, minus some. Of 150,000 to 200,000 clones in the sample, about 71% were seen once. Sequencing input: PBMCs. Source of these receptors: a woman aged 25 to 45 in good health and CMV-seronegative. Each CDR3 is given with its conserved first and last residue. D genes are given only for firm matches. Some rows have no size entry. The others give once, few or many, or a class for an expanded clone.

D | length | size | J | V | CDR3 | DNA
NA | 14 | NA | TRBJ2-5 | TRBV5-1 | CASSLSRGEETQYF | TGCGCCAGCAGCTTGAGCCGGGGAGAAGAGACCCAGTACTTC
NA | 12 | once | TRBJ2-1 | TRBV30 | CAWTPGHGEQFF | TGTGCCTGGACCCCCGGACACGGTGAGCAGTTCTTC
NA | 14 | NA | TRBJ2-7 | TRBV29-1 | CSVAPTQRTYEQYF | TGCAGCGTTGCTCCCACACAGAGAACCTACGAGCAGTACTTC
NA | 14 | once | TRBJ1-5 | TRBV5-6 | CASSLSEVDQPQHF | TGTGCCAGCAGCCTTTCCGAGGTAGATCAGCCCCAGCATTTT
NA | 11 | NA | TRBJ2-5 | TRBV5-5 | CASSSRETQYF | TGTGCCAGCAGCTCTCGAGAGACCCAGTACTTC
NA | 13 | NA | TRBJ1-5 | TRBV27 | CASRGLSNQPQHF | TGTGCCAGCAGGGGGCTCAGCAATCAGCCCCAGCATTTT
TRBD1 | 13 | few | TRBJ1-1 | TRBV9 | CASSVDGTGEAFF | TGTGCCAGCAGCGTAGATGGGACAGGGGAAGCTTTCTTT
NA | 17 | once | TRBJ1-1 | TRBV30 | CAWSAHLGGTVNTEAFF | TGTGCCTGGAGTGCCCATTTGGGAGGGACGGTGAACACTGAAGCTTTCTTT
NA | 14 | NA | TRBJ2-7 | TRBV7-8 | CASSFGLIREEQYF | TGTGCCAGCAGCTTCGGACTCATACGTGAAGAGCAGTACTTC
NA | 14 | NA | TRBJ1-1 | TRBV28 | CASSTREGFPEAFF | TGTGCCAGCAGCACGCGGGAGGGGTTCCCTGAAGCTTTCTTT
NA | 14 | NA | TRBJ1-1 | TRBV7-2 | CASSGQASNTEAFF | TGTGCCAGCAGCGGCCAGGCCTCGAACACTGAAGCTTTCTTT
NA | 14 | NA | TRBJ1-6 | TRBV7-9 | CASTLGQQNSPLHF | TGTGCCAGCACCTTAGGACAACAGAATTCACCCCTCCACTTT
TRBD2 | 17 | NA | TRBJ2-3 | TRBV7-2 | CASSDGTSGSSTDTQYF | TGTGCCAGCAGCGACGGGACTAGCGGGAGTAGCACAGATACGCAGTATTTT
TRBD1 | 15 | few | TRBJ1-5 | TRBV6-1 | CASSGRTGINQPQHF | TGTGCCAGCAGTGGCAGGACAGGGATTAATCAGCCCCAGCATTTT
NA | 15 | NA | TRBJ2-5 | TRBV18 | CASSPSTSAGKTQYF | TGTGCCAGCTCACCAAGTACTAGTGCCGGCAAGACCCAGTACTTC
TRBD2 | 14 | NA | TRBJ2-1 | TRBV13 | CATLERESYNEQFF | TGTGCCACCCTCGAGCGGGAGAGTTACAATGAGCAGTTCTTC
NA | 15 | NA | TRBJ2-5 | TRBV28 | CASSPWTESYRAQYF | TGTGCCAGCAGTCCTTGGACCGAATCCTACAGGGCCCAGTACTTC